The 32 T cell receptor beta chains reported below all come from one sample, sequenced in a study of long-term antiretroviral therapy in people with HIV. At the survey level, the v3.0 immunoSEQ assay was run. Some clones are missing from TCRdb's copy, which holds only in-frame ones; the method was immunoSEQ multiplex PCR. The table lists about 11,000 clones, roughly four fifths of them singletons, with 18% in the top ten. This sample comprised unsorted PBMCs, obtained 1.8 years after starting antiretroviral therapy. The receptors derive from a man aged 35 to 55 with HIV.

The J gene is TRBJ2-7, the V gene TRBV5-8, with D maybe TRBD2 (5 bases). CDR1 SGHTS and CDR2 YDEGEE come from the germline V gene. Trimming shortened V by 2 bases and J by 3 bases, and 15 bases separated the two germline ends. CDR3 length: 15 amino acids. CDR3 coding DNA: TGTGCCAGCAGCTTTGAGGGAAATCGAAACTACGAGCAGTACTTC. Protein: CASSFEGNRNYEQYF.

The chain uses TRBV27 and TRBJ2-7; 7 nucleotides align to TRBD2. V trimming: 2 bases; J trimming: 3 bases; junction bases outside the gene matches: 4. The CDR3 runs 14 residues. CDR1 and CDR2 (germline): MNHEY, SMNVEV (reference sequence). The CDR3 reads CASSLDLADYEQYF. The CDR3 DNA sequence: TGTGCCAGCAGTTTAGACCTAGCGGACTACGAGCAGTACTTC.

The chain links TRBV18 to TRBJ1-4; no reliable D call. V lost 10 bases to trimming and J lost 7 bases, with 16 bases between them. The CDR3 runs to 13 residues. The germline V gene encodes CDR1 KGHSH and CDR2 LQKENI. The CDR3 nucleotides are TGTGCCACCTCGGGTGGCGGTGCTGAAAAACTGTTTTTT. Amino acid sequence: CATSGGGAEKLFF. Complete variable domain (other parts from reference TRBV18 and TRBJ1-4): NAGVMQNPRHLVRRRGQEARLRCSPMKGHSHVYWYRQLPEEGLKFMVYLQKENIIDESGMPKERFSAEFPKEGPSILRIQQVVRGDSAAYFCATSGGGAEKLFFGSGTQLSVL.

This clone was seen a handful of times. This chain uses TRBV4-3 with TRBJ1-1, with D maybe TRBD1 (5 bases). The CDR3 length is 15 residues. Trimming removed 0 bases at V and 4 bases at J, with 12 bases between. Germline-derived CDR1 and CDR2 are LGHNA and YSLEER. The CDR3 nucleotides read TGCGCCAGCAGCCAAGATCGGGGGAGCCGCACTGAAGCTTTCTTT. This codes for CASSQDRGSRTEAFF.

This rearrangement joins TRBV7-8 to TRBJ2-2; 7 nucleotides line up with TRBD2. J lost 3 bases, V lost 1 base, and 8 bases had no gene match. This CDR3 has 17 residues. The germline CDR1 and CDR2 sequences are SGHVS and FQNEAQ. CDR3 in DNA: TGTGCCAGCAGCTTAGGGGGGGGGACGCGACACACCGGGGAGCTGTTTTTT. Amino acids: CASSLGGGTRHTGELFF.

In DNA form, the CDR3 reads TGTGCCTGGAGTGTTAAAGGGGCGCGGTTCGAGCAGTACTTC. Its protein is CAWSVKGARFEQYF. The chain combines TRBV30 with TRBJ2-7, with D possibly being TRBD1 (5 bases). The CDR3 runs to 14 residues. V lost 0 bases, J lost 6 bases, and 15 bases lay in between. Per germline, CDR1 GTSNPN and CDR2 SVGIG (reference sequence).

The CDR3 is CASSFDSYEQYF. The CDR3 DNA is TGTGCCAGCAGCTTTGACTCCTACGAGCAGTACTTC. The rearrangement links TRBV7-9 to TRBJ2-7; D is unresolved. V gave up 3 bases and J gave up 0 bases, with 3 bases separating them. CDR1 SEHNR and CDR2 FQNEAQ come from the germline V gene (reference sequence). The CDR3 is 12 amino acids.

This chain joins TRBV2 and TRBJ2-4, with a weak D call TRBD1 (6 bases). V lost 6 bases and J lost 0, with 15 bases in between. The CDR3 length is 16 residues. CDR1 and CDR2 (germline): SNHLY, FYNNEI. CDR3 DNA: TGTGCCAGCAGGGGGGACACCCTCGGAGCCAAAAACATTCAGTACTTC. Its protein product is CASRGDTLGAKNIQYF.

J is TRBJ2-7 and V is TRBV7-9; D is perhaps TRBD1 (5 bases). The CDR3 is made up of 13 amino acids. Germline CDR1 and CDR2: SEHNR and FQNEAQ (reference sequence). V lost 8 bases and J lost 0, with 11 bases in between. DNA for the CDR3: TGTGCCAGCTCCCCAGGGAACTCCTACGAGCAGTACTTC. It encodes CASSPGNSYEQYF.

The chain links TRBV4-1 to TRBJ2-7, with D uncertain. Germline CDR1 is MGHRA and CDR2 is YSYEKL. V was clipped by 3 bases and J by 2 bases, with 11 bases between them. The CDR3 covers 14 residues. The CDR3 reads CASSQADEAYEQYF. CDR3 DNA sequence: TGCGCCAGCAGCCAGGCCGACGAAGCCTACGAGCAGTACTTC.

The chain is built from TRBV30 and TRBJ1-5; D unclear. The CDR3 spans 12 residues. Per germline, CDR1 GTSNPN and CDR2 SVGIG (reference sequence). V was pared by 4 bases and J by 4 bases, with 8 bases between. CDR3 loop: CAWNGRNQPQHF. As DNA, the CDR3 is TGTGCCTGGAATGGACGAAATCAGCCCCAGCATTTT. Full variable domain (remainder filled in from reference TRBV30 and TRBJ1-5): SQTIHQWPATLVQPVGSPLSLECTVEGTSNPNLYWYRQAAGRGLQLLFYSVGIGQISSEVPQNLSASRPQDRQFILSSKKLLLSDSGFYLCAWNGRNQPQHFGDGTRLSIL.

The CDR3 loop reads CASSLTGTSGRGPYNEQFF. The DNA for the CDR3 is TGTGCCAGCAGCTTAACCGGGACTAGCGGGAGGGGTCCCTACAATGAGCAGTTCTTC. V and J are TRBV5-6 and TRBJ2-1; 16 bases are shared with TRBD2. The CDR3 spans 19 residues. V dropped 2 bases and J dropped 2; count of bases not matched to a gene: 7. The germline gives CDR1 SGHDT, CDR2 YYEEEE.

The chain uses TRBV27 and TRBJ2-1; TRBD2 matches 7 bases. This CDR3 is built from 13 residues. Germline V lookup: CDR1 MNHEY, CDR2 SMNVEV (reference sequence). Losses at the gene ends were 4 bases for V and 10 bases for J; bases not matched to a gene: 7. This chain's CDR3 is CASSSTSEDEQFF. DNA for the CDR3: TGTGCCAGCAGTTCAACTAGCGAGGACGAGCAGTTCTTC.

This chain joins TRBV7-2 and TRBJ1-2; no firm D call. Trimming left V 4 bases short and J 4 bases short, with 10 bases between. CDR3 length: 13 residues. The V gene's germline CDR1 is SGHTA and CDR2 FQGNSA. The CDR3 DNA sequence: TGTGCCAGCAGCTCTAATCTTGTCTATGGCTACACCTTC. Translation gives CASSSNLVYGYTF.

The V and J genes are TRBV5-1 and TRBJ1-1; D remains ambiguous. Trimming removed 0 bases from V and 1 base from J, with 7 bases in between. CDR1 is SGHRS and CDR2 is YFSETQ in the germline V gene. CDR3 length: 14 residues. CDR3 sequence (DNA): TGCGCCAGCAGCTTGGCCCGCGGGAACACTGAAGCTTTCTTT. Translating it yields CASSLARGNTEAFF.

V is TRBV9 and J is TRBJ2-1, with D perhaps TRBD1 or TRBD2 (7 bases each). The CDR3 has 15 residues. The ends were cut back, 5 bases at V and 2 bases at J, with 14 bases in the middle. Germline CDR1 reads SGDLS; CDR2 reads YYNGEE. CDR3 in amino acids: CASSRSGTAYNEQFF. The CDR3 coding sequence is TGTGCCAGCAGTAGAAGCGGGACAGCCTACAATGAGCAGTTCTTC.

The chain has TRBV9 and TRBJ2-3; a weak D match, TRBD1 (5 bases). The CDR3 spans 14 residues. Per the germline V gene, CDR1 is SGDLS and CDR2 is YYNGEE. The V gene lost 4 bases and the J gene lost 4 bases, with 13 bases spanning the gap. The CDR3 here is CASSFQGRPDTQYF. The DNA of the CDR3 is TGTGCCAGCAGCTTCCAGGGCAGGCCAGATACGCAGTATTTT.

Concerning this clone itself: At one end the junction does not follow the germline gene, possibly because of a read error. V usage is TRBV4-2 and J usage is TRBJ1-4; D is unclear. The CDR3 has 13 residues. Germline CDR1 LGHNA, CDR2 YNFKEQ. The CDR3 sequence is CASSQEGQPAPHF. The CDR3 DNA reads TGTGCCAGCAGCCAAGAAGGGCAACCCGCCCCACATTTT.

The CDR3, as DNA: TGTGCCAGCTCACGGACAGGGCCCACTGGGGCCAACGTCCTGACTTTC. Translation gives CASSRTGPTGANVLTF. V gene TRBV18 combines with J gene TRBJ2-6, with 8 positions matching TRBD1. CDR3 length: 16 residues. V gave up 4 bases and J gave up 2 bases; unmatched junction bases: 4. Germline CDR1 is KGHSH and CDR2 is LQKENI.

The CDR3 coding sequence is TGTGCCTGGAGCCCGAGAGATGATACGCAGTATTTT. This encodes CAWSPRDDTQYF. The gene calls are TRBV30 and TRBJ2-3, with D uncertain. V gave up 3 bases and J gave up 6 bases, with 10 bases separating them. Per the germline V gene, CDR1 is GTSNPN and CDR2 is SVGIG (reference sequence). CDR3 length: 12 amino acids.

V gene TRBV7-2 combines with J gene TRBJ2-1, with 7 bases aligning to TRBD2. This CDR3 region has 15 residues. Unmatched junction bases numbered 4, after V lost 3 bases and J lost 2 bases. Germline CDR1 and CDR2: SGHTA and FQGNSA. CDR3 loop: CASSFKRGAYNEQFF. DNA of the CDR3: TGTGCCAGCAGCTTTAAGCGGGGTGCCTACAATGAGCAGTTCTTC.

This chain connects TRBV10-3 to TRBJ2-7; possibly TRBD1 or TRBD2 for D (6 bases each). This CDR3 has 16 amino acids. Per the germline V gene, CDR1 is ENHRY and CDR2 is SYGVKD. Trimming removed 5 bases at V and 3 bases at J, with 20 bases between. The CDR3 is CAISKVAGQVIYEQYF. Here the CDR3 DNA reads TGTGCCATCAGTAAGGTGGCGGGACAAGTTATCTACGAGCAGTACTTC.

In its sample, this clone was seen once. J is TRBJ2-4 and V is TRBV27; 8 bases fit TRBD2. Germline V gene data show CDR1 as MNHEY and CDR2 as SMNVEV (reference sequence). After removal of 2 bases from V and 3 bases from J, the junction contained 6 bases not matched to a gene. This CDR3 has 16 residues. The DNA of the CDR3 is TGTGCCAGCAGTTTAACGCGGGGGGTAGGCAAAAACATTCAGTACTTC. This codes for CASSLTRGVGKNIQYF.

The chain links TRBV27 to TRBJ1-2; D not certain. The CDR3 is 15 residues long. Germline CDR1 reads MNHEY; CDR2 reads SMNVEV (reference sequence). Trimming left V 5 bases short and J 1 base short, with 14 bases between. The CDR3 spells CASSLGRSRNYGYTF. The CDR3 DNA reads TGTGCCAGCAGTCTAGGACGCTCTCGTAACTATGGCTACACCTTC.

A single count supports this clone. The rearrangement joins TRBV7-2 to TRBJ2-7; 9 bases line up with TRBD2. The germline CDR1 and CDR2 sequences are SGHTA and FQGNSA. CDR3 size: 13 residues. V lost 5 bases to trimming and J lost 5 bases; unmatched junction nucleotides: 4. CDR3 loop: CASSLRTSDEQYF. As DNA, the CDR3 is TGTGCCAGCAGCCTCCGGACTAGCGACGAGCAGTACTTC. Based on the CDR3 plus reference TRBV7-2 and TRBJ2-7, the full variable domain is GAGVSQSPSNKVTEKGKDVELRCDPISGHTALYWYRQSLGQGLEFLIYFQGNSAPDKSGLPSDRFSAERTGGSVSTLTIQRTQQEDSAVYLCASSLRTSDEQYFGPGTRLTVT.

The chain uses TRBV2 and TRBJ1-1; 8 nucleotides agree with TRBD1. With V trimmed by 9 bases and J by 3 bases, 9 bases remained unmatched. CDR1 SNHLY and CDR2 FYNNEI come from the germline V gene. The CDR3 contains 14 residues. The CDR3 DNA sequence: TGTGCCAGTTCCAGGGGGCTTGCGGACACTGAAGCTTTCTTT. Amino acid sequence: CASSRGLADTEAFF.

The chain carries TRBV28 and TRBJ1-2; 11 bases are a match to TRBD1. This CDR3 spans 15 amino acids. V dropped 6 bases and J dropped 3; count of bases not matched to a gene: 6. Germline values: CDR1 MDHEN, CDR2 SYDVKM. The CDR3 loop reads CASSPGQGAYYGYTF. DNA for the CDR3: TGTGCCAGCAGCCCCGGACAGGGGGCGTACTATGGCTACACCTTC.

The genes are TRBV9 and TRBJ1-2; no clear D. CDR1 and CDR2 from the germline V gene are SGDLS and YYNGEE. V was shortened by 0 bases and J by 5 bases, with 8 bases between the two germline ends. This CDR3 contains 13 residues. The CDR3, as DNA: TGTGCCAGCAGCGTAGTTTCCGGGTATGGCTACACCTTC. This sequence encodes CASSVVSGYGYTF.

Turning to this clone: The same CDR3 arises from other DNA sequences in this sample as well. CDR3 in amino acids: CASSLSYEQYF. The CDR3 region has the DNA TGTGCCAGCAGCCTCTCCTACGAGCAGTACTTC. This chain uses TRBV7-9 with TRBJ2-7; D remains ambiguous. The germline CDR1 and CDR2 sequences are SEHNR and FQNEAQ (reference sequence). The germline V and J ends were trimmed by 5 bases and 0 bases, with 2 bases remaining between them. The CDR3 sequence is 11 residues long.

As DNA, the CDR3 is TGTGCCAGCATGCGGGACGGCCTAGATACGCAGTATTTT. It codes for CASMRDGLDTQYF. The chain carries TRBV6-5 and TRBJ2-3; D is perhaps TRBD2 (6 bases). The CDR3 consists of 13 residues. The V end was cut by 7 bases, the J end by 5 bases, with 13 bases between. Germline assignment: CDR1 MNHEY and CDR2 SVGAGI.

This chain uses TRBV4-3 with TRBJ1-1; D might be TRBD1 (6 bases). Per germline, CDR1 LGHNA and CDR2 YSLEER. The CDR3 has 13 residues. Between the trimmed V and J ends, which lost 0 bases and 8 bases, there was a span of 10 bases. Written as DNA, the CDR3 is TGCGCCAGCAGCCAAGAGGCCAGGGGAGAAGCTTTCTTT. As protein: CASSQEARGEAFF.

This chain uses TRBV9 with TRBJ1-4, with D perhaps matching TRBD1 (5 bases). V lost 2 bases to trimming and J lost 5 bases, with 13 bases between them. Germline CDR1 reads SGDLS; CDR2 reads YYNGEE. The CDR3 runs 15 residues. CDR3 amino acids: CASSVGFRGNEKLFF. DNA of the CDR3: TGTGCCAGCAGCGTCGGTTTCCGGGGCAATGAAAAACTGTTTTTT.